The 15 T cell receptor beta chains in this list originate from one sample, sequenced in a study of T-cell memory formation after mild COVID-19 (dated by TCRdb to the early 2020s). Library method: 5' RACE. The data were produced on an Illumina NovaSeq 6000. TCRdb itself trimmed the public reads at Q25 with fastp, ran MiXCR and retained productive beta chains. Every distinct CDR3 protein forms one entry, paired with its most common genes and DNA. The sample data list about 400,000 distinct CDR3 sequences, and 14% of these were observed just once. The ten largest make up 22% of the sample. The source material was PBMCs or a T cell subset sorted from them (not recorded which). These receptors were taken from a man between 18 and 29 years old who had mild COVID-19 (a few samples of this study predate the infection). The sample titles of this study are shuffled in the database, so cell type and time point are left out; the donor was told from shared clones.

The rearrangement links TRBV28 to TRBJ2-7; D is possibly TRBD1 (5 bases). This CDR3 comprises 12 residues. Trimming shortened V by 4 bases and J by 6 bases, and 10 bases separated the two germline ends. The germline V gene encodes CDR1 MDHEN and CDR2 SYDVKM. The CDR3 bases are TGTGCCAGCAGTTCAGGGTTGGGCGAGCAGTACGTC. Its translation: CASSSGLGEQYV.

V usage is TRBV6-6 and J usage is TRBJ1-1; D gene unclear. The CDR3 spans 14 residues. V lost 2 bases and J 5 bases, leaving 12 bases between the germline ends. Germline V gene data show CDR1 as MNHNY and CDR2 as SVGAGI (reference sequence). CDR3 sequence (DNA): TGTGCCAGCAGTTACCCGGCCCGGAGGACTGAAGCTTTCTTT. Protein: CASSYPARRTEAFF.

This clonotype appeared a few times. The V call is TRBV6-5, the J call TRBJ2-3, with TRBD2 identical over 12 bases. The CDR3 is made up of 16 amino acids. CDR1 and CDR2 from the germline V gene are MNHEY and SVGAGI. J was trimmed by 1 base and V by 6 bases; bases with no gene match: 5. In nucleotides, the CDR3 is TGTGCCAGCAGCCCCGCTAGCGGGGGGGGCACAGATACGCAGTATTTT. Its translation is CASSPASGGGTDTQYF.

The chain's CDR3 is CASSPDRADYGYTF. CDR3 DNA: TGTGCCAGCTCACCCGACAGGGCGGACTATGGCTACACCTTC. The rearrangement uses TRBV18 and TRBJ1-2, with 7 nucleotides matching TRBD1. The CDR3 contains 14 residues. Germline trimming cut 3 bases from V and 3 bases from J; bases unmatched to any gene: 4. Per the germline V gene, CDR1 is KGHSH and CDR2 is LQKENI.

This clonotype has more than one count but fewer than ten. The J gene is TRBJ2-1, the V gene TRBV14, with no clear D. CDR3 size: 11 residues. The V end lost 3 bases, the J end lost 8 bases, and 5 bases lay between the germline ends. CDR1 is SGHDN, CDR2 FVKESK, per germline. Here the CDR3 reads CASSQAYEQFF. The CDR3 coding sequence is TGTGCCAGCAGCCAGGCGTATGAGCAGTTCTTC.

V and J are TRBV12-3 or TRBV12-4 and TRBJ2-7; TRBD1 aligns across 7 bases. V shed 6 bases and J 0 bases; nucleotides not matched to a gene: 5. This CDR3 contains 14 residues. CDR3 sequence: CASRLRTGSYEQYF. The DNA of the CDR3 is TGTGCCAGCAGACTAAGGACAGGCTCCTACGAGCAGTACTTC.

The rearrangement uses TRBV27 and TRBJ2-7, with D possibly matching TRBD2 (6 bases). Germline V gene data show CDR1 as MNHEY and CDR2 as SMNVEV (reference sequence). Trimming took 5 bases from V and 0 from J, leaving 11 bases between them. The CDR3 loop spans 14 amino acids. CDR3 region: CASSPIGGSYEQYF. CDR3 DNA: TGTGCCAGCAGTCCAATCGGGGGCTCCTACGAGCAGTACTTC.

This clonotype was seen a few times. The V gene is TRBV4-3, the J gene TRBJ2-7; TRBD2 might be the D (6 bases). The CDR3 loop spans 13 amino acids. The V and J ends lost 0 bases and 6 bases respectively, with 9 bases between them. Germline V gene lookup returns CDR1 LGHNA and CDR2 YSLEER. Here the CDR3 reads CASSQDGGREQYF. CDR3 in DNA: TGCGCCAGCAGCCAAGATGGAGGGCGCGAGCAGTACTTC.

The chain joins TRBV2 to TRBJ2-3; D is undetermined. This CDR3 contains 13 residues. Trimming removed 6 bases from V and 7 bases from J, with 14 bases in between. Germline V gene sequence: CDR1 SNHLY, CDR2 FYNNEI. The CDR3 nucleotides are TGTGCCAGCAGGACCCCCTCTTCCTATACGCAGTATTTT. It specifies CASRTPSSYTQYF.

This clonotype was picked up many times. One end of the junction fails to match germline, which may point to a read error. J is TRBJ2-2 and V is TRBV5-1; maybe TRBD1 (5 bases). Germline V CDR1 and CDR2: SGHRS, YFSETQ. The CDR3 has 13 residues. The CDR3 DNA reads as TGTGCCAGCAGTCTGCAGGGCACCGGGGAGCTGTTTTTT. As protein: CASSLQGTGELFF.

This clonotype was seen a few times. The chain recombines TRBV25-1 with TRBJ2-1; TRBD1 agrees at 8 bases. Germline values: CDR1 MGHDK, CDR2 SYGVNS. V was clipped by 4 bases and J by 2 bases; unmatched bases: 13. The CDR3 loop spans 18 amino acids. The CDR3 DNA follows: TGTGCCAGCAGTGGCGGGTTATTAGGGACAGGAACCTACAATGAGCAGTTCTTC. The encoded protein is CASSGGLLGTGTYNEQFF.

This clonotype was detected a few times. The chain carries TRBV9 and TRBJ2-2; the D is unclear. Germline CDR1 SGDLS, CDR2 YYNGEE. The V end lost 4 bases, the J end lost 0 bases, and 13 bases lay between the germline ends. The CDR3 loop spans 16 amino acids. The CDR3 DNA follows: TGTGCCAGCAGCCGTCGAGAACGAGCGAACACCGGGGAGCTGTTTTTT. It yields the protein CASSRRERANTGELFF.

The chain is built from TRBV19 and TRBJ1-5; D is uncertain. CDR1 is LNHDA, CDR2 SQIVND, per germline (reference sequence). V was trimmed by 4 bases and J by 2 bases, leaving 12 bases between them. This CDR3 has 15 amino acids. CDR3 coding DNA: TGTGCCAGTAGTACCCCCCCAGGTCGCAATCAGCCCCAGCATTTT. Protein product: CASSTPPGRNQPQHF.

This chain's CDR3 is CASSVEGGQANEQFF. DNA for the CDR3: TGTGCCAGCAGCGTAGAAGGGGGGCAAGCGAATGAGCAGTTCTTC. The chain is built from TRBV9 and TRBJ2-1; D might be TRBD1 or TRBD2, each matching 6 bases. The CDR3 runs to 15 residues. The germline V and J ends were trimmed by 0 bases and 7 bases, with 14 bases remaining between them. Germline V gene sequence: CDR1 SGDLS, CDR2 YYNGEE.

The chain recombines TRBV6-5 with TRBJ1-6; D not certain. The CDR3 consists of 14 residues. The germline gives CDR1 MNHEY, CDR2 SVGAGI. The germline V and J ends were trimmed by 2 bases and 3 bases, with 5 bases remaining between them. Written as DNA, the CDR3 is TGTGCCAGCAGTTACGGAGGCTATAATTCACCCCTCCACTTT. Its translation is CASSYGGYNSPLHF.